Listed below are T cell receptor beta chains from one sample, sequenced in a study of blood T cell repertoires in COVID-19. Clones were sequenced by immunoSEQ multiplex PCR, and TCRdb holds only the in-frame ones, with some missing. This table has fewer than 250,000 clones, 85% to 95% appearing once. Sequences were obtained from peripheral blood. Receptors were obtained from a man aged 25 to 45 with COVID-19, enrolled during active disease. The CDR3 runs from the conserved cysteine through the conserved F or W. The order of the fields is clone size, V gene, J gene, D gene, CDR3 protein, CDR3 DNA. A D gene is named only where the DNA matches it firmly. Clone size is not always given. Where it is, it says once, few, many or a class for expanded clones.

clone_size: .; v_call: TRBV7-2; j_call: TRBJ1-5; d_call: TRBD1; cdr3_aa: CAIGGTGSFQPQHF; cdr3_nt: TGTGCCATCGGGGGGACAGGGTCTTTCCAGCCCCAGCATTTT
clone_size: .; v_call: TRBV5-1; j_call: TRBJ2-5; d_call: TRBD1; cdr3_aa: CASSLSRGRETQYF; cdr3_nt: TGCGCCAGCAGCTTGAGCAGGGGGCGTGAGACCCAGTACTTC
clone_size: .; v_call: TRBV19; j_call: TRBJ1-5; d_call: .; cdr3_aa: CASRLGGVSNQPQHF; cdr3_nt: TGTGCCAGTAGATTGGGAGGGGTAAGCAATCAGCCCCAGCATTTT
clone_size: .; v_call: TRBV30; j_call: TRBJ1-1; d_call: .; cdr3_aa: CAWSDGQMNTEAFF; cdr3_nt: TGTGCCTGGAGCGACGGACAGATGAACACTGAAGCTTTCTTT
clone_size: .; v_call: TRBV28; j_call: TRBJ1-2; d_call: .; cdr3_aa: CASSLGGGGYTF; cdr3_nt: TGTGCCAGCAGTTTAGGGGGGGGCGGCTACACCTTC
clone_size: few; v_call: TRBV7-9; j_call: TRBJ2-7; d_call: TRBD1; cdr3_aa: CASSPRQGSYEQYF; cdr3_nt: TGTGCCAGCAGCCCGAGACAGGGGAGTTACGAGCAGTACTTC
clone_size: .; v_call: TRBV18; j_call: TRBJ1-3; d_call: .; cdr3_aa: CASSSRGNTIYF; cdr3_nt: TGTGCCAGCTCCTCTCGTGGAAACACCATATATTTT
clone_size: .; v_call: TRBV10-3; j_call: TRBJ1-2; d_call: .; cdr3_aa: CAISEIERGESYTF; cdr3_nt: TGTGCCATCAGTGAGATTGAGCGGGGGGAGTCCTACACCTTC
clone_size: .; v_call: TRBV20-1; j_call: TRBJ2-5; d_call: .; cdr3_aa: CSARTVETQYF; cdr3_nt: TGCAGTGCTAGGACTGTTGAGACCCAGTACTTC
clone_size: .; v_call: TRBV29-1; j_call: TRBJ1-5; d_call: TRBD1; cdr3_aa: CSVEDRGQPQHF; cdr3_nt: TGCAGCGTTGAGGACAGGGGTCAGCCCCAGCATTTT
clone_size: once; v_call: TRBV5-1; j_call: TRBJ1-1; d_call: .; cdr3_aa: CASSLDRPDLEAFF; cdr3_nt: TGCGCCAGCAGCTTGGACAGGCCTGACCTTGAAGCTTTCTTT
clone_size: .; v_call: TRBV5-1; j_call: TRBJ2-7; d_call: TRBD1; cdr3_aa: CASSSEPTGFYEQYF; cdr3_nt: TGCGCCAGCAGCTCCGAACCGACAGGGTTCTACGAGCAGTACTTC
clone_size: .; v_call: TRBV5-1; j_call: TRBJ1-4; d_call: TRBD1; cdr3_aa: CASSTTGGIEKLFF; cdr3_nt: TGCGCCAGCAGCACCACAGGGGGCATCGAAAAACTGTTTTTT
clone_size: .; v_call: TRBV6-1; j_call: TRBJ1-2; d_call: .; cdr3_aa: CASSEHRDYGYTF; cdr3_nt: TGTGCCAGCAGTGAACACAGGGACTATGGCTACACCTTC
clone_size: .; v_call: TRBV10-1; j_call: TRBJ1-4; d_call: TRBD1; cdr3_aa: CASQGQLNEKLFF; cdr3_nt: TGCGCCAGCCAGGGACAGCTGAATGAAAAACTGTTTTTT
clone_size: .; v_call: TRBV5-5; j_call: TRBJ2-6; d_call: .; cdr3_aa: CASSLEQPSGANVLTF; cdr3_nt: TGTGCCAGCAGCTTGGAACAACCCTCTGGGGCCAACGTCCTGACTTTC
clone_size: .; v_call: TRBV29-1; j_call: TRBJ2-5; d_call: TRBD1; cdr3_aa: CSAGQGMGETQYF; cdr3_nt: TGCAGCGCCGGACAGGGGATGGGAGAGACCCAGTACTTC
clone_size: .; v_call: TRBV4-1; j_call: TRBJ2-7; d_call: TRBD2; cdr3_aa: CASSQEVTSGAYEQYF; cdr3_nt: TGCGCCAGCAGCCAAGAGGTGACTAGCGGTGCCTACGAGCAGTACTTC
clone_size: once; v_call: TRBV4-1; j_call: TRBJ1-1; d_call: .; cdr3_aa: CASSQDQGGVTEAFF; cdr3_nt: TGCGCCAGCAGCCAAGATCAAGGGGGGGTAACTGAAGCTTTCTTT
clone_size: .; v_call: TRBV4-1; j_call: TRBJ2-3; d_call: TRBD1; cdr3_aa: CASTLTGTGTTDTQYF; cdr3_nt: TGCGCCAGCACCCTGACCGGGACAGGGACCACAGATACGCAGTATTTT
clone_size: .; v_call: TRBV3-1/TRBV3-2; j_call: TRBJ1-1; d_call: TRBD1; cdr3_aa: CASNRAGGLNTEAFF; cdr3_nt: TGTGCCAGTAACCGGGCAGGGGGCTTGAACACTGAAGCTTTCTTT
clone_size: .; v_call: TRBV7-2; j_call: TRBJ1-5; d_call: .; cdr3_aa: CASSLVGDGQPQHF; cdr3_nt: TGTGCCAGCAGCTTAGTGGGAGATGGTCAGCCCCAGCATTTT
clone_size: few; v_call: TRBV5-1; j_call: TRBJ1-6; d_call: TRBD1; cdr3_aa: CASSTAGTANSPLHF; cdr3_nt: TGCGCCAGCAGCACCGCCGGGACAGCTAATTCACCCCTCCACTTT
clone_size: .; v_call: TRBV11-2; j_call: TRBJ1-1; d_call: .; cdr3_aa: CASSLTENTEAFF; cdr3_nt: TGTGCCAGCAGCTTAACAGAGAACACTGAAGCTTTCTTT
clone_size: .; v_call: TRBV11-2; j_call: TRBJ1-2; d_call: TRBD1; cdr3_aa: CASSLGTGLYGYTF; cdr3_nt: TGTGCCAGCAGCTTAGGGACAGGGCTCTATGGCTACACCTTC
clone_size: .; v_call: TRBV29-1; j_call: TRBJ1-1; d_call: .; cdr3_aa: CSVASGSLNTEAFF; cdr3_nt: TGCAGCGTTGCATCCGGGTCTTTAAACACTGAAGCTTTCTTT
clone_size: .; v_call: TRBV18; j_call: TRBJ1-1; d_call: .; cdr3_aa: CASSPYPQGRANTEAFF; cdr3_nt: TGTGCCAGCTCACCTTACCCCCAGGGGCGGGCGAACACTGAAGCTTTCTTT
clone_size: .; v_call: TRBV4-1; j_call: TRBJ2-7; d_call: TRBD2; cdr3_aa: CASSQAIYGGAYEQYF; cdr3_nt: TGCGCCAGCAGCCAAGCAATATACGGGGGGGCCTACGAGCAGTACTTC
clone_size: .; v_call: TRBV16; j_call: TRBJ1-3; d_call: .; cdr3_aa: CASSQSTGQSGNTIYF; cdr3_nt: TGTGCCAGCAGCCAATCTACAGGGCAATCTGGAAACACCATATATTTT
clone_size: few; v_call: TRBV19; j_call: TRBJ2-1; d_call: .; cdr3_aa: CASSPPGSGPGRNEQFF; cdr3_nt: TGTGCCAGTAGTCCGCCAGGGTCAGGCCCGGGCCGAAATGAGCAGTTCTTC
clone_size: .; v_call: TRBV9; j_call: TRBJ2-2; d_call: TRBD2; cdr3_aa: CASSLALGLAGMNTGELFF; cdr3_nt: TGTGCCAGCAGCCTAGCCCTGGGACTAGCGGGGATGAACACCGGGGAGCTGTTTTTT
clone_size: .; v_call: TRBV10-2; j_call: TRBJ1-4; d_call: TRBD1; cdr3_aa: CASSEATTGNEKLFF; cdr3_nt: TGCGCCAGCAGTGAGGCTACGACAGGGAATGAAAAACTGTTTTTT
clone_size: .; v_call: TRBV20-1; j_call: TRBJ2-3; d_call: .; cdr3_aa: CSASGTSRSDTQYF; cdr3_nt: TGCAGTGCTAGTGGTACTAGCCGTTCAGATACGCAGTATTTT
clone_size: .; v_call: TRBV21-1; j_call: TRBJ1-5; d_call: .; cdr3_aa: CASSRGSDRVKVGNQPQHF; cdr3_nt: TGTGCCAGCAGCCGTGGGTCGGACAGGGTAAAGGTAGGCAATCAGCCCCAGCATTTT
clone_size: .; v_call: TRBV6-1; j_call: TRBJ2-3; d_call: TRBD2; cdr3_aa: CASSEVGGGADTQYF; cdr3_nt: TGTGCCAGCAGTGAAGTTGGCGGGGGGGCAGATACGCAGTATTTT
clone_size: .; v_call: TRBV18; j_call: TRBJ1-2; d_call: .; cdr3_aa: CASSPDGLFYGYTF; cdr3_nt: TGTGCCAGCTCACCGGATGGGCTATTCTATGGCTACACCTTC
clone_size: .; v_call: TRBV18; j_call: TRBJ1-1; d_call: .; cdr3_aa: CASSPLAGTEAFF; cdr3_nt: TGTGCCAGCTCACCACTTGCGGGCACTGAAGCTTTCTTT
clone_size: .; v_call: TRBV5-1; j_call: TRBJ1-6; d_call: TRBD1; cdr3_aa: CASSLADRGSPLHF; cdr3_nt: TGCGCCAGCAGCTTGGCGGACAGGGGTTCACCCCTCCACTTT
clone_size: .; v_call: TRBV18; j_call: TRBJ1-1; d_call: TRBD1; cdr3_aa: CASLERQGFEAFF; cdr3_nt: TGTGCCAGCTTAGAAAGACAGGGTTTTGAAGCTTTCTTT
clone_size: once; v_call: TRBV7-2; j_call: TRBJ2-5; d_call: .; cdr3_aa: CASSLFSLEGETQYF; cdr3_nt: TGTGCCAGCAGCTTATTTAGCCTCGAGGGAGAGACCCAGTACTTC
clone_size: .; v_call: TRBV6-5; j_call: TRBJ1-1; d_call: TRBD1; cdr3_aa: CASRTGSARAEAFF; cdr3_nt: TGTGCCAGCAGGACAGGGTCTGCTAGGGCTGAAGCTTTCTTT
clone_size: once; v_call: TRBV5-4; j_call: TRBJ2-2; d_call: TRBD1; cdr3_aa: CASSVGQGNTGELFF; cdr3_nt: TGTGCCAGCAGCGTGGGACAGGGTAACACCGGGGAGCTGTTTTTT
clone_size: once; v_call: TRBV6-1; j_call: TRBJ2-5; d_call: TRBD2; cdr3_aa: CASSVVSGGAGRRETQYF; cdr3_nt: TGTGCCAGCAGTGTTGTTAGCGGGGGGGCAGGACGGCGGGAGACCCAGTACTTC
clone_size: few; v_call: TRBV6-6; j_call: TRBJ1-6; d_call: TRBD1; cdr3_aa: CASKPSDRENSPLHF; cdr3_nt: TGTGCCAGCAAGCCCTCGGACAGGGAAAATTCACCCCTCCACTTT
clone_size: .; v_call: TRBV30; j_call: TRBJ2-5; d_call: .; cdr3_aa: CAWSGGSERETQYF; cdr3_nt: TGTGCCTGGAGTGGGGGCTCCGAGCGAGAGACCCAGTACTTC
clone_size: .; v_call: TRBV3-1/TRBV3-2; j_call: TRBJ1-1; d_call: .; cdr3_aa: CASSLDQGTPEAFF; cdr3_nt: TGTGCCAGCAGCCTTGATCAGGGGACCCCAGAAGCTTTCTTT
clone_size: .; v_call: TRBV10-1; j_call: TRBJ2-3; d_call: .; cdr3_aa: CASSESPVADTQYF; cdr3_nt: TGCGCCAGCAGTGAGTCTCCCGTAGCAGATACGCAGTATTTT
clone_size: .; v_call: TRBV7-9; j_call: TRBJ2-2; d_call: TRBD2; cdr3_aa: CASSPTGTSNTGELFF; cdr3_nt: TGTGCCAGCAGCCCCACCGGGACTAGCAACACCGGGGAGCTGTTTTTT
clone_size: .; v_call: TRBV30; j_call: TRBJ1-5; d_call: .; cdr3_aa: CAWSVRGNQPQHF; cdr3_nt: TGTGCCTGGAGTGTCCGGGGCAATCAGCCCCAGCATTTT
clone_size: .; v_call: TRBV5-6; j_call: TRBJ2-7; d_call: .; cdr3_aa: CASSLGQGSYEQYF; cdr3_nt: TGTGCCAGCAGCTTGGGTCAGGGGTCCTACGAGCAGTACTTC
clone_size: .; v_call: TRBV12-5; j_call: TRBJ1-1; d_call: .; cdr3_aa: CASGLWQGHAEAFF; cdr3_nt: TGTGCTAGTGGTTTGTGGCAGGGCCACGCTGAAGCTTTCTTT
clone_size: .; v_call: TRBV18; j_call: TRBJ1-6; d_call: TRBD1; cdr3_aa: CASSPGTAFANSPLHF; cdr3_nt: TGTGCCAGCTCACCTGGGACAGCCTTTGCAAATTCACCCCTCCACTTT
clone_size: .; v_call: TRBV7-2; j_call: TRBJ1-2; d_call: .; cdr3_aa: CASSLDTGIGSGYTF; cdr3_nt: TGTGCCAGCAGCTTAGATACAGGGATTGGATCTGGCTACACCTTC
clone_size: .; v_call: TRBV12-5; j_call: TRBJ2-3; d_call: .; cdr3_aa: CASGDWGGANTQYF; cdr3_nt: TGTGCTAGTGGAGACTGGGGGGGGGCTAATACGCAGTATTTT
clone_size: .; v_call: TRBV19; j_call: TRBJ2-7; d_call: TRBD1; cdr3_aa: CASARTGYKHEQYF; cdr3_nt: TGTGCCAGTGCCCGGACAGGGTACAAACACGAGCAGTACTTC